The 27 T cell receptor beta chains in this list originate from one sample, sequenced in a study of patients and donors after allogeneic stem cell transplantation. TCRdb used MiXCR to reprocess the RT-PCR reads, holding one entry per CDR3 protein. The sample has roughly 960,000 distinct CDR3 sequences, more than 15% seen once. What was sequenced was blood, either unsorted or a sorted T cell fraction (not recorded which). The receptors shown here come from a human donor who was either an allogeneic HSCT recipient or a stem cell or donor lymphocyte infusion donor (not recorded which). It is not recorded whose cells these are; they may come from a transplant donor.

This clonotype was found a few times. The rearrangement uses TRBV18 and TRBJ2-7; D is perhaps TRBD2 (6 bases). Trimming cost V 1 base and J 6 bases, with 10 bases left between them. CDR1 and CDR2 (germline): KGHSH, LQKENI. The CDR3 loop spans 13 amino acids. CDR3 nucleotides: TGTGCCAGCTCACCACAGGGAGGAAGCGAGCAGTACTTC. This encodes CASSPQGGSEQYF.

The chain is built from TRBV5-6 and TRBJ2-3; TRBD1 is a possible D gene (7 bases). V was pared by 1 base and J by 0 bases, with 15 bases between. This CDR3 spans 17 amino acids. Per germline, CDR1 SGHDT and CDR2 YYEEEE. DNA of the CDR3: TGTGCCAGCAGCTTGTTTCAGGGGGGAGAAAGCACAGATACGCAGTATTTT. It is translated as CASSLFQGGESTDTQYF.

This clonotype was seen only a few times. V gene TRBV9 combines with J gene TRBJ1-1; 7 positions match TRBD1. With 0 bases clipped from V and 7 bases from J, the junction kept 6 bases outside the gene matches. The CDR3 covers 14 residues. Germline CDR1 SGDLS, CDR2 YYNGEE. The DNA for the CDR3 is TGTGCCAGCAGCGTAGGACAGGGTAGGGATGAAGCTTTCTTT. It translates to CASSVGQGRDEAFF.

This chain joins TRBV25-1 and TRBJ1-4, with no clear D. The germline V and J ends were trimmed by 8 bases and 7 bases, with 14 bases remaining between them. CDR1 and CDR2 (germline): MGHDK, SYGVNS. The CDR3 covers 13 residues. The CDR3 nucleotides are TGTGCCAGCGGCATCGGCGGGTTTGAAAAACTGTTTTTT. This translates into CASGIGGFEKLFF.

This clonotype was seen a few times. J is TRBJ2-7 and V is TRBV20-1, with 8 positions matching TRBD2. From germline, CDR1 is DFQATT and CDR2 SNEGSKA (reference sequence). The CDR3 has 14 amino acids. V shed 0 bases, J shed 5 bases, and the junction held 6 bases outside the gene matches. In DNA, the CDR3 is TGCAGTGCTAGAGATCGGGGGGGAAGAAACGAGCAGTACTTC. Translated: CSARDRGGRNEQYF.

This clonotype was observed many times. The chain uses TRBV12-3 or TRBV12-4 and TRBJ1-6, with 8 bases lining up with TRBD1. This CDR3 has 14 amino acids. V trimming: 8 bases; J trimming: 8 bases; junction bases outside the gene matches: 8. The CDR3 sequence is CASCEDRADSPLHF. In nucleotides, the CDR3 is TGTGCCAGCTGTGAGGACAGGGCGGATTCACCCCTCCACTTT.

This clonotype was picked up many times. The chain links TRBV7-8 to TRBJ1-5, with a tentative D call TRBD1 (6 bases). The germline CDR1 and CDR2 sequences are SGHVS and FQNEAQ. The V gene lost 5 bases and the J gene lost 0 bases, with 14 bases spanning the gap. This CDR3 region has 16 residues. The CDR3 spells CASSPRGTYSNQPQHF. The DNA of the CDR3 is TGTGCCAGCAGCCCTAGGGGGACCTATAGCAATCAGCCCCAGCATTTT.

The CDR3 region is CSAKQGTGGTEAFF. CDR3 sequence (DNA): TGCAGCGCGAAACAGGGGACGGGGGGCACTGAAGCTTTCTTT. V usage is TRBV29-1 and J usage is TRBJ1-1; TRBD1 matches 7 bases. CDR1 is SQVTM, CDR2 ANQGSEA, per germline. V was pared by 7 bases and J by 4 bases, with 12 bases of the junction left unmatched. The CDR3 sequence is 14 residues long.

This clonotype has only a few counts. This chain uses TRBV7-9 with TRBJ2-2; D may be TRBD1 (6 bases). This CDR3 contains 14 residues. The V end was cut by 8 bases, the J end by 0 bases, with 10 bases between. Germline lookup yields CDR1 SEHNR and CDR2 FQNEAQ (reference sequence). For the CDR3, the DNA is TGTGCCAGCGTACGGGACACGAACACCGGGGAGCTGTTTTTT. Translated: CASVRDTNTGELFF.

The chain's CDR3 is CASAATQETQYF. CDR3 in DNA: TGTGCCAGTGCCGCAACCCAAGAGACCCAGTACTTC. The chain carries TRBV5-5 and TRBJ2-5; no definite D call. V gave up 8 bases and J gave up 1 base, with 9 bases separating them. This CDR3 has 12 residues. Germline V lookup: CDR1 SGHKS, CDR2 YYEKEE (reference sequence).

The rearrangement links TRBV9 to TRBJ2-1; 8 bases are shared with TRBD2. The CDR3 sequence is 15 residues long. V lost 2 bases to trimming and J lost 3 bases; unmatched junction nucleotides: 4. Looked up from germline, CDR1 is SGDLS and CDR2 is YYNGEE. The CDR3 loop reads CASSVASGYYNEQFF. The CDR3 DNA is TGTGCCAGCAGCGTTGCTAGCGGGTACTACAATGAGCAGTTCTTC.

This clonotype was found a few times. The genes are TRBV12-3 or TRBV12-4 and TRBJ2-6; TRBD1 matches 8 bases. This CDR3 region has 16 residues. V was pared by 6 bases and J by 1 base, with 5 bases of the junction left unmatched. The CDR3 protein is CASRPQGASGANVLTF. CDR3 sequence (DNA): TGTGCCAGCAGACCTCAGGGGGCTTCTGGGGCCAACGTCCTGACTTTC.

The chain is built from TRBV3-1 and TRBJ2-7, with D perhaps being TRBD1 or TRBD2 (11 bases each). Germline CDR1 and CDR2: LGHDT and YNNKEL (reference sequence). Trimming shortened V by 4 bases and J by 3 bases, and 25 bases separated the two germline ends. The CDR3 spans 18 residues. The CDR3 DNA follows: TGTGCCAGCAGCCTAGGGACAGGGGGGACTAGCGGATACTACGAGCAGTACTTC. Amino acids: CASSLGTGGTSGYYEQYF.

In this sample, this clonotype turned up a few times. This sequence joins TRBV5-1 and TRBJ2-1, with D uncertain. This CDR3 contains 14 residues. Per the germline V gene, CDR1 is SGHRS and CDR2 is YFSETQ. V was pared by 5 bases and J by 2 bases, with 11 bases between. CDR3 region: CASSSYGPYNEQFF. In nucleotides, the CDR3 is TGCGCCAGCAGTAGTTACGGACCCTACAATGAGCAGTTCTTC.

CDR3 residues: CASSTRGGGSIGANVLTF. The CDR3 DNA reads as TGTGCCAGCAGCACCCGCGGAGGGGGGAGTATAGGGGCCAACGTCCTGACTTTC. J is TRBJ2-6 and V is TRBV11-2; the D call may be TRBD1 or TRBD2 (6 bases each). The CDR3 runs 18 residues. V lost 5 bases, J lost 4 bases, and 21 bases lay in between. CDR1 is SGHAT, CDR2 FQNNGV, per germline. The full variable domain, its missing parts supplied by reference TRBV11-2 and TRBJ2-6, is EAGVAQSPRYKIIEKRQSVAFWCNPISGHATLYWYQQILGQGPKLLIQFQNNGVVDDSQLPKDRFSAERLKGVDSTLKIQPAKLEDSAVYLCASSTRGGGSIGANVLTFGAGSRLTVL.

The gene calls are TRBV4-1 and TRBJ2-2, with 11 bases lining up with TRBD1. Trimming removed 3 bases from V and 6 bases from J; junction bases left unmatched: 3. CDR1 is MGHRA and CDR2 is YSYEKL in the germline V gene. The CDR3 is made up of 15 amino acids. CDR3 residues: CASSHGQGAPGELFF. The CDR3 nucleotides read TGCGCCAGCAGCCACGGACAGGGGGCTCCCGGGGAGCTGTTTTTT.

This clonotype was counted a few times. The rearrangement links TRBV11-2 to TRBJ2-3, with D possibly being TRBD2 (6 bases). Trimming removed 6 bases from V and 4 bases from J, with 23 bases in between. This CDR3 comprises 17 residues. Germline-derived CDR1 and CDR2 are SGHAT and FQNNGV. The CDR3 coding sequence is TGTGCCAGCAGAACGAGAAGGGGACTCTTAGGCGCAGATACGCAGTATTTT. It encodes CASRTRRGLLGADTQYF. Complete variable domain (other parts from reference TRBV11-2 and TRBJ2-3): EAGVAQSPRYKIIEKRQSVAFWCNPISGHATLYWYQQILGQGPKLLIQFQNNGVVDDSQLPKDRFSAERLKGVDSTLKIQPAKLEDSAVYLCASRTRRGLLGADTQYFGPGTRLTVL.

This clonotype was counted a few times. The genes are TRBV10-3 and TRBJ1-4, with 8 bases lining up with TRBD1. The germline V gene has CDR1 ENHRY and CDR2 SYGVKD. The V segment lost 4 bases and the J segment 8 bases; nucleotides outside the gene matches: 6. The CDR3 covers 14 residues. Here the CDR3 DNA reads TGTGCCATCAGTGCGACAGGGGAAGGGGAAAAACTGTTTTTT. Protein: CAISATGEGEKLFF.

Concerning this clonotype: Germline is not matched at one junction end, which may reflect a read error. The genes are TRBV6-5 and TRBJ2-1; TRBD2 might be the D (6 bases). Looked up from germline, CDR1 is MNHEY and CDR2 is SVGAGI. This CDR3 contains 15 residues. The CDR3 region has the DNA TGTGCCAGCAGTTACTCGTCAACTAGCTACGATGAGCAGTTCTTC. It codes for CASSYSSTSYDEQFF.

The CDR3 here is CSADPPGGGLGNEQFF. CDR3 in DNA: TGCAGTGCTGACCCCCCTGGCGGGGGTTTGGGTAATGAGCAGTTCTTC. The rearrangement links TRBV20-1 to TRBJ2-1; 7 nucleotides line up with TRBD2. V lost 5 bases to trimming and J lost 7 bases; unmatched junction nucleotides: 17. CDR3 length: 16 residues. Germline CDR1 and CDR2: DFQATT and SNEGSKA (reference sequence).

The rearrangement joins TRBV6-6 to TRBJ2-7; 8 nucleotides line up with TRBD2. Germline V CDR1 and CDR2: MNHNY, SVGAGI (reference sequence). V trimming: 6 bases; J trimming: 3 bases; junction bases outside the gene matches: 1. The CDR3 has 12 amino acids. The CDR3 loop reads CASRTSDYEQYF. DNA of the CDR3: TGTGCCAGCAGGACTAGCGACTACGAGCAGTACTTC.

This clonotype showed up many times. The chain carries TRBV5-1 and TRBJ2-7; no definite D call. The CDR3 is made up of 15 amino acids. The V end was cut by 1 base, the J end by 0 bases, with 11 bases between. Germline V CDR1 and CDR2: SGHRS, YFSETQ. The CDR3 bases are TGCGCCAGCAGCTTGATCACCAGGTTCTCCTACGAGCAGTACTTC. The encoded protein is CASSLITRFSYEQYF.

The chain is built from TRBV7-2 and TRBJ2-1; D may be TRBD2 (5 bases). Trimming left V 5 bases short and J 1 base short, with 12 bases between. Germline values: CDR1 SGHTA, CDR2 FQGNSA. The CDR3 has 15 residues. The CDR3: CASSNSEYSYNEQFF. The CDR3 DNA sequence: TGTGCCAGCAGCAATAGCGAATATTCCTACAATGAGCAGTTCTTC.

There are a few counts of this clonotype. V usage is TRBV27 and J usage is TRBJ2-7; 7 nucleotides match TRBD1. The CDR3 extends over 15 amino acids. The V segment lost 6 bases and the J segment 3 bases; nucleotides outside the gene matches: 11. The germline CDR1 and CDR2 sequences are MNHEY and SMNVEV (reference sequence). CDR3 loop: CASRLRTGPFYEQYF. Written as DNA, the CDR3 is TGTGCCAGCAGACTCCGGACAGGACCTTTCTACGAGCAGTACTTC.

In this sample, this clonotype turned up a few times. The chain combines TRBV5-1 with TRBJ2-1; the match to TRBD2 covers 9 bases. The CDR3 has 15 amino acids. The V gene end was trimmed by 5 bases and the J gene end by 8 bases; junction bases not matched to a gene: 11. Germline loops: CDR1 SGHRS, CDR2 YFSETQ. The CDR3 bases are TGCGCCAGCAGATATGGACTAGCGCTTGGCGATGAGCAGTTCTTC. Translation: CASRYGLALGDEQFF.

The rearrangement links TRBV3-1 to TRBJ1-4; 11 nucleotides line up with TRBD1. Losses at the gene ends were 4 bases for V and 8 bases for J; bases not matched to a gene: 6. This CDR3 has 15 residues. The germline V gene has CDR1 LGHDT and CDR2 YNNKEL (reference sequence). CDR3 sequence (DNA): TGTGCCAGCAGCCCCCGGGACAGGGGGTCCGAAAAACTGTTTTTT. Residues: CASSPRDRGSEKLFF.

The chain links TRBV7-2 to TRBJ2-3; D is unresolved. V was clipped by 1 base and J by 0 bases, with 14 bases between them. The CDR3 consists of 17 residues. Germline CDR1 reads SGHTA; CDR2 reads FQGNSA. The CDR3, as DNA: TGTGCCAGCAGCTTAGATCCTTACGACGCTAGCACAGATACGCAGTATTTT. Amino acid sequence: CASSLDPYDASTDTQYF.